This T cell receptor (beta chain) was sequenced for a study of T cells in localized non-small cell lung cancer. About this clone itself: Its antigen is currently unknown.

The table came from immunoSEQ multiplex PCR; TCRdb's copy has only in-frame clones and leaves some out. In the table there are about 4,000 clones, approximately 40% of which are singletons. Whole-study results and caveats: There were a median roughly 60 of the top 100 tumor clones appearing in adjacent lung. Because only a single region of the tumor was sequenced, heterogeneity remains possible. With higher T cell density in blood came longer overall survival.

The sample consisted of lung tumor tissue, taken before any cancer treatment. The origin of this receptor is a woman between 35 and 75 years old with stage I lung adenocarcinoma.

For the CDR3, the DNA is TGTGCCAGTAGTTCGACAGGGGTGGGCAATCAGCCCCAGCATTTT. Translation: CASSSTGVGNQPQHF. V usage is TRBV19 and J usage is TRBJ1-5; TRBD1 matches 8 bases. V was clipped by 5 bases and J by 2 bases; unmatched bases: 5. In germline, CDR1 is LNHDA, CDR2 SQIVND (reference sequence). CDR3 length equals 15 residues.